This T cell receptor beta chain was identified during a study of cytomegalovirus exposure and HLA in healthy donors. As for the study in general: A later analysis reported the 95 to 150 validation repertoires used the same platform as the roughly 700 first-cohort repertoires. Regarding the study as a whole: Most TCR sequences showed up rarely, but some public TCRs showed up in many donors. Reported results showed that the classifier diagnosed cytomegalovirus status with high specificity and sensitivity. The study designated about 160 TCR beta chains cytomegalovirus-associated.

Points on this clone: The antigen remains unidentified.

The assay was immunoSEQ multiplex PCR, and TCRdb's table has in-frame clones only and misses some. Of about 130,000 clones in the sample, 85% to 90% were seen once. V lost 2 bases, J lost 2 bases, and 7 bases lay in between. Germline values: CDR1 SNHLY, CDR2 FYNNEI. The CDR3 is 13 amino acids. This clonotype originated in a woman aged 18-30 years in good health and CMV-seropositive. Sequencing was performed on PBMCs. The chain combines TRBV2 with TRBJ2-7, with TRBD1 as a possible D gene (5 bases). CDR3 in amino acids: CASSEIRAYEQYF. CDR3 DNA: TGTGCCAGCAGTGAAATCAGGGCCTACGAGCAGTACTTC.